What follows are 7 T cell receptor beta chains derived from one specimen sequenced in a study of brain T cells in children with intractable seizures. Assay: immunoSEQ multiplex PCR; the TCRdb copy retains only in-frame clones and omits some. Altogether under 400,000 clones are present, approximately 93% being singletons, with the ten largest covering around 6%. Regarding time point: blood from clinic visit 5 months post-surgery; TSC patient then seizure free. Sequencing used peripheral blood, obtained approximately 5 months after surgery. These receptors were obtained from a boy younger than two with tuberous sclerosis and intractable seizures.

The chain links TRBV2 to TRBJ1-5; D not certain. Trimming cost V 1 base and J 5 bases, with 12 bases left between them. The germline V gene has CDR1 SNHLY and CDR2 FYNNEI. This CDR3 spans 15 amino acids. This CDR3 reads CASSEEAGPHQPQHF. The CDR3 nucleotides read TGTGCCAGCAGTGAAGAGGCTGGGCCCCATCAGCCCCAGCATTTT.

The chain combines TRBV5-1 with TRBJ2-1, with 9 bases lining up with TRBD2. The length of the CDR3 is 18 residues. Germline-derived CDR1 and CDR2 are SGHRS and YFSETQ. With V trimmed by 4 bases and J by 8 bases, 19 bases remained unmatched. CDR3 loop: CASSPGHVGGGADDEQFF. CDR3 sequence (DNA): TGCGCCAGCAGCCCTGGCCATGTCGGCGGGGGGGCTGACGATGAGCAGTTCTTC.

In the case of this clone: Additional DNA sequences in this sample encode the identical CDR3. The CDR3: CASSLGPNTEAFF. The CDR3 nucleotides are TGTGCCAGCAGTTTAGGGCCTAACACTGAAGCTTTCTTT. This chain uses TRBV12-3 or TRBV12-4 with TRBJ1-1, with D unclear. The CDR3 extends over 13 amino acids. V lost 1 base and J lost 2, with 5 bases in between.

The CDR3 DNA is TGTGCCAGCAGCCCGGGGACAGACTATGGCTACACCTTC. Its protein product is CASSPGTDYGYTF. The chain employs TRBV9 and TRBJ1-2; 7 nucleotides match TRBD1. J lost 3 bases, V lost 4 bases, and 3 bases had no gene match. Per germline, CDR1 SGDLS and CDR2 YYNGEE. CDR3 size: 13 residues.

This chain uses TRBV10-3 with TRBJ2-7; 8 bases map to TRBD1. The length of the CDR3 is 14 residues. V dropped 5 bases and J dropped 4; count of bases not matched to a gene: 7. CDR1 ENHRY and CDR2 SYGVKD come from the germline V gene. The CDR3 loop is CAISSDRGRYEQYF. The DNA of the CDR3 is TGTGCCATCAGTAGCGACAGGGGCCGATACGAGCAGTACTTC.

A single count supports this clone. This sequence joins TRBV5-1 and TRBJ1-2, with D perhaps matching TRBD1 (6 bases). Germline CDR1 is SGHRS and CDR2 is YFSETQ. The length of the CDR3 is 14 residues. Between the trimmed V and J ends, which lost 0 bases and 4 bases, there was a span of 10 bases. CDR3 in amino acids: CASSLVSDSYGYTF. CDR3 nucleotides: TGCGCCAGCAGCTTGGTCTCGGACAGCTATGGCTACACCTTC. The whole variable domain, remainder taken from reference TRBV5-1 and TRBJ1-2, is KAGVTQTPRYLIKTRGQQVTLSCSPISGHRSVSWYQQTPGQGLQFLFEYFSETQRNKGNFPGRFSGRQFSNSRSEMNVSTLELGDSALYLCASSLVSDSYGYTFGSGTRLTVV.

This chain links TRBV4-1 with TRBJ2-1; TRBD1 might be the D (5 bases). The CDR3 is made up of 15 amino acids. Per germline, CDR1 MGHRA and CDR2 YSYEKL. The V gene lost 0 bases and the J gene lost 5 bases, with 11 bases spanning the gap. The CDR3, as DNA: TGCGCCAGCAGCCAAGATGGGGCGGAGCACAATGAGCAGTTCTTC. This sequence encodes CASSQDGAEHNEQFF.